This T cell receptor beta chain was profiled in a study of T cell repertoires in cytomegalovirus infection. One entry per CDR3 protein, called by TCRdb with MiXCR from the reads. The table shows roughly 230,000 distinct CDR3 sequences, with about 17% occurring only once. The sequencing sample was made of CD8+ T cells from PBMCs. This TCR came from a human donor in good health (CMV status not recorded). Some clones in this sample may be carry-over from other donors' samples.

The CDR3 region is CASSLVYSGGSYNEQFF. CDR3 nucleotide sequence: TGTGCCAGCAGCTTAGTATATAGCGGGGGCTCCTACAATGAGCAGTTCTTC. This rearrangement joins TRBV11-2 to TRBJ2-1; TRBD2 matches 9 bases. Germline V gives CDR1 SGHAT, CDR2 FQNNGV. The CDR3 is made up of 17 amino acids. V gave up 1 base and J gave up 0 bases; unmatched junction bases: 4.